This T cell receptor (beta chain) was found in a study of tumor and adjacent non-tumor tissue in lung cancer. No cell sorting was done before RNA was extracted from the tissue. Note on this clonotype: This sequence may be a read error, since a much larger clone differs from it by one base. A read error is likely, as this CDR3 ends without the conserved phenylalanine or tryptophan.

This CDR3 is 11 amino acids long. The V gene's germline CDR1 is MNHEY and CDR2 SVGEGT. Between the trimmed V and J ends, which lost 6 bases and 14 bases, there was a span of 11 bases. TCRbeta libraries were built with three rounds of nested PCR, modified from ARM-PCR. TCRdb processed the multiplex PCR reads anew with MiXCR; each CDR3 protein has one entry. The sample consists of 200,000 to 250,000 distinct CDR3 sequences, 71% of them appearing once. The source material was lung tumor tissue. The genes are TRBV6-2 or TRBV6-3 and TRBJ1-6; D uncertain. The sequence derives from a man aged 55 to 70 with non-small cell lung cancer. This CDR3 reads CASRFDTTLHS. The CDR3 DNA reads TGTGCCAGCAGATTTGACACCACCCTCCACTCT.